This TCR beta chain stems from a study of T cells in Graves' hyperthyroidism and ophthalmopathy. The CDR3 consists of 14 residues. Germline CDR1 is MDHEN and CDR2 is SYDVKM. Between the trimmed V and J ends, which lost 5 bases and 2 bases, there was a span of 11 bases. Amplification of TCR beta CDR3 regions was performed using RNA transcripts as template. HTBI primers were the set used in a first-round RT-PCR of the TCR CDR3. TCRdb independently ran MiXCR on the multiplex PCR reads; one entry per CDR3 protein. Found here are about 590,000 distinct CDR3 sequences, around a sixth of them singletons; the top ten hold roughly 7.3%.

The chain is built from TRBV28 and TRBJ2-3, with D unresolved. The specimen was blood. The source is a woman aged 30 to 39 with Graves' hyperthyroidism. CDR3 DNA: TGTGCCAGCAGTCACCAACCCTCCACAGATACGCAGTATTTT. This gives the protein CASSHQPSTDTQYF.